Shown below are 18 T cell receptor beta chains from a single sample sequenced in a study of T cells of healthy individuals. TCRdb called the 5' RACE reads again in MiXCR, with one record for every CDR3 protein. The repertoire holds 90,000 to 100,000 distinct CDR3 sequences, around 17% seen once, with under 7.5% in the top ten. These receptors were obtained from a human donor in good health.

CDR3 sequence: CSARPGRSYEQYF. The DNA of the CDR3 is TGCAGTGCCCGGCCAGGTCGCTCCTACGAGCAGTACTTC. The chain has TRBV20-1 and TRBJ2-7, with no clear D. From germline, CDR1 is DFQATT and CDR2 SNEGSKA (reference sequence). V was pared by 6 bases and J by 0 bases, with 12 bases between. The CDR3 is 13 amino acids.

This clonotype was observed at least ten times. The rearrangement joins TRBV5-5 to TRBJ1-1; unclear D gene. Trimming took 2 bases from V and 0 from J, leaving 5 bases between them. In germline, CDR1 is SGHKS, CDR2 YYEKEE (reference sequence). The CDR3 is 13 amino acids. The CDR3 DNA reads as TGTGCCAGCAGCTTTGGATTGAACACTGAAGCTTTCTTT. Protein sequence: CASSFGLNTEAFF. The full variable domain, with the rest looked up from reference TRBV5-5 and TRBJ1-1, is DAGVTQSPTHLIKTRGQQVTLRCSPISGHKSVSWYQQVLGQGPQFIFQYYEKEERGRGNFPDRFSARQFPNYSSELNVNALLLGDSALYLCASSFGLNTEAFFGQGTRLTVV.

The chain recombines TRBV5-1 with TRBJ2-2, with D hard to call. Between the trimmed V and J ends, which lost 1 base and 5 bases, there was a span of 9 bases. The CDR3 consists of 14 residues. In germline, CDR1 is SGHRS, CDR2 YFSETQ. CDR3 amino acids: CASSLNWNTGELFF. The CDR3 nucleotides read TGCGCCAGCAGCTTGAATTGGAATACCGGGGAGCTGTTTTTT.

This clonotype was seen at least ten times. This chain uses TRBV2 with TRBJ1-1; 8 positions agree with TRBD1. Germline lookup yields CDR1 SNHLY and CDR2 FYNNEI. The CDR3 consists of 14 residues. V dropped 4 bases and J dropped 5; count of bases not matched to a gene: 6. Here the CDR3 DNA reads TGTGCCAGCAGTGTAGACAGGGGTGGGACTGAAGCTTTCTTT. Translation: CASSVDRGGTEAFF.

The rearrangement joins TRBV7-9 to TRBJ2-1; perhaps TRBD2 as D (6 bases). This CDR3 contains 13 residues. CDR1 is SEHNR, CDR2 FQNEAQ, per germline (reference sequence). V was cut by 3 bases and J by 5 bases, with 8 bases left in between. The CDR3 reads CASSFSGHNEQFF. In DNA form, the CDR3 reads TGTGCCAGCAGCTTTAGCGGCCACAATGAGCAGTTCTTC. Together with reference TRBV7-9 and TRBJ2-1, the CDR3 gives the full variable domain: DTGVSQNPRHKITKRGQNVTFRCDPISEHNRLYWYRQTLGQGPEFLTYFQNEAQLEKSRLLSDRFSAERPKGSFSTLEIQRTEQGDSAMYLCASSFSGHNEQFFGPGTRLTVL.

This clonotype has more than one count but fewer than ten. CDR3 amino acids: CAWSLTGSTEAFF. The CDR3 DNA is TGTGCCTGGAGTCTGACAGGGTCGACTGAAGCTTTCTTT. This rearrangement joins TRBV30 to TRBJ1-1; 7 bases map to TRBD1. Trimming took 2 bases from V and 5 from J; bases not matched to a gene: 5. CDR1 and CDR2 (germline): GTSNPN, SVGIG (reference sequence). The CDR3 loop spans 13 amino acids.

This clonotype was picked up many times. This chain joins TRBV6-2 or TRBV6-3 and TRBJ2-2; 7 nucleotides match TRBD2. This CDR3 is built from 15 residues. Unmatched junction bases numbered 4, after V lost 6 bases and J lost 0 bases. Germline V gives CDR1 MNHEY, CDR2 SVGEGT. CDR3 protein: CASSPSGTNTGELFF. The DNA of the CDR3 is TGTGCCAGCAGCCCGAGCGGGACGAACACCGGGGAGCTGTTTTTT.

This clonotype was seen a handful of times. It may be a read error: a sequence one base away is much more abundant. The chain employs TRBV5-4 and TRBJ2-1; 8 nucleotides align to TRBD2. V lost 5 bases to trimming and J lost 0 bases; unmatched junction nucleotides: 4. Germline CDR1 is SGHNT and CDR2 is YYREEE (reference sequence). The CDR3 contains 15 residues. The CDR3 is CASRLAGSSYNEQFF. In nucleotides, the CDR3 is TGTGCCAGCAGATTAGCGGGGAGCTCCTACAATGAGCAGTTCTTC. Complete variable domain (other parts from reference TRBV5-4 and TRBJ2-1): ETGVTQSPTHLIKTRGQQVTLRCSSQSGHNTVSWYQQALGQGPQFIFQYYREEENGRGNFPPRFSGLQFPNYSSELNVNALELDDSALYLCASRLAGSSYNEQFFGPGTRLTVL.

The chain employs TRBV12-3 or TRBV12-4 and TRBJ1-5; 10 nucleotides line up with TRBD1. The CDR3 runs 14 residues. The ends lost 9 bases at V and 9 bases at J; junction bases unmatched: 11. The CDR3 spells CARSPGTGVGPQHF. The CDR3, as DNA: TGTGCCAGAAGCCCCGGGACAGGGGTAGGGCCCCAGCATTTT.

In nucleotides, the CDR3 is TGTGCCAGCACCTCCCCAGGGGGCAGTACCTACGAGCAGTACTTC. Translated, it gives CASTSPGGSTYEQYF. The rearrangement uses TRBV6-5 and TRBJ2-7, with 8 bases that match TRBD1. This CDR3 comprises 15 residues. Germline CDR1 is MNHEY and CDR2 is SVGAGI. V gave up 7 bases and J gave up 2 bases; unmatched junction bases: 10.

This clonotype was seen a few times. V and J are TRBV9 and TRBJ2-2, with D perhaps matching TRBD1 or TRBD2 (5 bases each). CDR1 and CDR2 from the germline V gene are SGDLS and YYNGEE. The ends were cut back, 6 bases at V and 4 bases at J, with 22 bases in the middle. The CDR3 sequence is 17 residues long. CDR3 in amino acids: CASTRSKARESTGELFF. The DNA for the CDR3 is TGTGCCAGCACCCGATCCAAAGCCAGGGAGAGCACCGGGGAGCTGTTTTTT.

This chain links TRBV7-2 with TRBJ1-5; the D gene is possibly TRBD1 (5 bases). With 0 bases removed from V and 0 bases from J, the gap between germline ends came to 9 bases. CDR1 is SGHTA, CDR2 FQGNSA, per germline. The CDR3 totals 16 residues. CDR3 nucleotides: TGTGCCAGCAGCTTAGCGGGGCCTTATAGCAATCAGCCCCAGCATTTT. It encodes CASSLAGPYSNQPQHF.

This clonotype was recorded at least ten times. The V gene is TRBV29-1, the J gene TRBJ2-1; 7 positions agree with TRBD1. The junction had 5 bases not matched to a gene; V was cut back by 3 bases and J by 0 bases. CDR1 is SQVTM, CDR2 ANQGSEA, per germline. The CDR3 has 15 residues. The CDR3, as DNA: TGCAGCGTTGAGTCCGGGACAGTCTCCTACAATGAGCAGTTCTTC. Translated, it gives CSVESGTVSYNEQFF.

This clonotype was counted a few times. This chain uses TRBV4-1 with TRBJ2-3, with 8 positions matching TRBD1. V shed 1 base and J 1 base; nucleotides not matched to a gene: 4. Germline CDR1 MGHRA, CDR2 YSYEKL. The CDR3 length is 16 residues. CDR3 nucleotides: TGCGCCAGCAGCCAAGGGACAGGGCGGGGCACAGATACGCAGTATTTT. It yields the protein CASSQGTGRGTDTQYF.

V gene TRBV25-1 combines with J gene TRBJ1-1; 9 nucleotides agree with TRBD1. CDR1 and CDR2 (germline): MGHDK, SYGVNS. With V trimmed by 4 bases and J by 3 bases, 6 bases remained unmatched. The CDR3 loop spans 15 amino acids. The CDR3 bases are TGTGCCAGCAGTGGAAACAGGGGGCGTGACACTGAAGCTTTCTTT. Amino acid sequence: CASSGNRGRDTEAFF.

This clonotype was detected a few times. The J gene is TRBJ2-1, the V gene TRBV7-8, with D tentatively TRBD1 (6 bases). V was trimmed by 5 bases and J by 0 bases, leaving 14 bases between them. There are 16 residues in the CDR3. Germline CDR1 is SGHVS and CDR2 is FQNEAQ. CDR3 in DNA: TGTGCCAGCAGCCCCTACAGGGTTGCCTCCTACAATGAGCAGTTCTTC. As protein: CASSPYRVASYNEQFF.

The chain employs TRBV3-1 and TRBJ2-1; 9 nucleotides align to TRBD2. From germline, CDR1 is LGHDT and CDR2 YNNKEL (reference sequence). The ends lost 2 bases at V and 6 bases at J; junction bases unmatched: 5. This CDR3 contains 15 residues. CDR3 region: CASSQRRGGPNEQFF. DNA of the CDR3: TGTGCCAGCAGCCAACGGCGGGGGGGCCCCAATGAGCAGTTCTTC.

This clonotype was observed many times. CDR3 sequence: CSAAVPRGWQETQYF. Here the CDR3 DNA reads TGCAGTGCAGCTGTCCCTAGGGGGTGGCAAGAGACCCAGTACTTC. The rearrangement links TRBV20-1 to TRBJ2-5, with a possible D match to TRBD1 (6 bases). Germline V gene data show CDR1 as DFQATT and CDR2 as SNEGSKA (reference sequence). This CDR3 comprises 15 residues. V lost 6 bases and J lost 2, with 19 bases in between.